The 23 T cell receptor beta chains below all came from one sample that was sequenced in a study of blood T cell repertoires in COVID-19. Generated by immunoSEQ multiplex PCR, the TCRdb table keeps only in-frame clones and is missing some. There are approximately 100,000 clones in the sample; roughly 87% occur only once, and under 8% lies in the top ten. The sample was peripheral blood. The receptors derive from a human donor in a cohort sampled during active COVID-19.

The chain combines TRBV4-1 with TRBJ1-4; tentatively, D is TRBD1 (5 bases). Germline values: CDR1 MGHRA, CDR2 YSYEKL. Trimming removed 2 bases from V and 7 bases from J, with 14 bases in between. The CDR3 extends over 15 amino acids. The CDR3 DNA reads as TGCGCCAGCAGCCAACTGACGGGGGGAGGTGAAAAACTGTTTTTT. Translation: CASSQLTGGGEKLFF.

The J gene is TRBJ1-1, the V gene TRBV7-8, with D unclear. Trimming removed 1 base from V and 7 bases from J, with 10 bases in between. There are 13 residues in the CDR3. The germline V gene encodes CDR1 SGHVS and CDR2 FQNEAQ. As DNA, the CDR3 is TGTGCCAGCAGCTTAGGAATCGGGGATGAAGCTTTCTTT. Its translation: CASSLGIGDEAFF.

The chain recombines TRBV24-1 with TRBJ2-3, with 16 positions matching TRBD2. CDR1 and CDR2 (germline): KGHDR, SFDVKD. The length of the CDR3 is 19 residues. Germline trimming cut 4 bases from V and 4 bases from J; bases unmatched to any gene: 10. The CDR3 here is CATSDRPGTSGRASDTQYF. CDR3 DNA sequence: TGTGCCACCAGTGACCGTCCCGGGACTAGCGGGAGGGCCTCAGATACGCAGTATTTT.

This clone has only one observation. The chain carries TRBV6-5 and TRBJ1-4; D not resolved. CDR3 length: 15 amino acids. Germline V gene sequence: CDR1 MNHEY, CDR2 SVGAGI. V lost 9 bases to trimming and J lost 8 bases, with 22 bases between them. The DNA for the CDR3 is TGTGCCAGTGGTTCGGCTGGAGGTGTAGAAGAAAAACTGTTTTTT. It yields the protein CASGSAGGVEEKLFF.

This sequence joins TRBV6-5 and TRBJ2-1, with 10 bases aligning to TRBD1. The CDR3 contains 15 residues. V shed 6 bases, J shed 5 bases, and the junction held 7 bases outside the gene matches. Per germline, CDR1 MNHEY and CDR2 SVGAGI. In DNA, the CDR3 is TGTGCCAGCAGGCCGGACAGGGGGGAGAACAATGAGCAGTTCTTC. It yields the protein CASRPDRGENNEQFF.

This clone was seen just once. The chain links TRBV12-3 or TRBV12-4 to TRBJ2-2, with D unclear. The V end was cut by 6 bases, the J end by 4 bases, with 9 bases between. The CDR3 covers 13 residues. CDR3 region: CASSLASTGELFF. DNA of the CDR3: TGTGCCAGCAGCCTGGCCTCCACCGGGGAGCTGTTTTTT.

V gene TRBV5-6 combines with J gene TRBJ2-2; 8 nucleotides match TRBD2. The CDR3 sequence is 17 residues long. V dropped 4 bases and J dropped 6; count of bases not matched to a gene: 14. Germline V lookup: CDR1 SGHDT, CDR2 YYEEEE. The CDR3 region has the DNA TGTGCCAGCAGCCCCGTGGTGGCTAGCGGGTTGGCCGGGGAGCTGTTTTTT. It translates to CASSPVVASGLAGELFF.

The V call is TRBV27, the J call TRBJ2-7; possibly TRBD2 for D (5 bases). V lost 5 bases to trimming and J lost 2 bases, with 16 bases between them. Germline loops: CDR1 MNHEY, CDR2 SMNVEV (reference sequence). The CDR3 runs to 15 residues. Here the CDR3 DNA reads TGTGCCAGCAGTCTAGGAGGTGTTGGAACCTACGAGCAGTACTTC. Its protein product is CASSLGGVGTYEQYF.

The rearrangement joins TRBV6-5 to TRBJ2-1, with 10 bases identical to TRBD2. Looked up from germline, CDR1 is MNHEY and CDR2 is SVGAGI. The CDR3 has 15 residues. With V trimmed by 7 bases and J by 4 bases, 7 bases remained unmatched. The CDR3 is CASNKGLAVYNEQFF. DNA of the CDR3: TGTGCCAGCAATAAAGGACTAGCGGTTTACAATGAGCAGTTCTTC.

The chain employs TRBV10-3 and TRBJ1-5; D gene uncertain. The CDR3 is 16 residues long. Per the germline V gene, CDR1 is ENHRY and CDR2 is SYGVKD. V dropped 3 bases and J dropped 0 bases, with 12 bases sitting between them. CDR3 protein: CAISEGGHYSNQPQHF. The DNA for the CDR3 is TGTGCCATCAGTGAAGGAGGGCATTATAGCAATCAGCCCCAGCATTTT.

As concerns this clone: In the same sample, other DNA sequences code for this CDR3. The CDR3 nucleotides read TGTGCCATCAGTGAGGGTCTAGCGGGAGACAATGAGCAGTTCTTC. This encodes CAISEGLAGDNEQFF. This chain connects TRBV10-3 to TRBJ2-1; TRBD2 aligns across 10 bases. The CDR3 sequence is 15 residues long. The germline gives CDR1 ENHRY, CDR2 SYGVKD. V lost 2 bases and J lost 5; bases outside the gene matches: 3.

This clone was counted only a few times. The chain uses TRBV28 and TRBJ1-6, with 9 positions matching TRBD1. The germline V gene encodes CDR1 MDHEN and CDR2 SYDVKM. The CDR3 sequence is 18 residues long. The J segment lost 1 base and the V segment lost 4 bases, leaving 8 bases of the junction unmatched. The CDR3 protein is CASSSGQGKRSYNSPLHF. The DNA for the CDR3 is TGTGCCAGCAGTTCGGGACAGGGAAAGAGGTCCTATAATTCACCCCTCCACTTT.

J is TRBJ1-1 and V is TRBV5-4; 7 bases fit TRBD1. CDR1 is SGHNT and CDR2 is YYREEE in the germline V gene (reference sequence). The ends lost 4 bases at V and 8 bases at J; junction bases unmatched: 5. The CDR3 has 12 residues. This CDR3 is CASSLSDREAFF. The CDR3 DNA reads as TGTGCCAGCAGCCTCTCGGACAGGGAAGCTTTCTTT. Full variable domain (outside the CDR3, taken from reference TRBV5-4 and TRBJ1-1): ETGVTQSPTHLIKTRGQQVTLRCSSQSGHNTVSWYQQALGQGPQFIFQYYREEENGRGNFPPRFSGLQFPNYSSELNVNALELDDSALYLCASSLSDREAFFGQGTRLTVV.

This clone occurred once. The chain has TRBV11-1 and TRBJ1-1; a weak D match, TRBD1 (6 bases). CDR1 and CDR2 from the germline V gene are SGHAT and FQDESV (reference sequence). The germline V and J ends were trimmed by 4 bases and 0 bases, with 15 bases remaining between them. The CDR3 length is 16 residues. The CDR3 loop is CASSYGRGQMNTEAFF. For the CDR3, the DNA is TGTGCCAGCAGCTATGGGCGTGGACAGATGAACACTGAAGCTTTCTTT.

V and J are TRBV11-2 and TRBJ2-3, with 7 bases matching TRBD2. The junction had 3 bases not matched to a gene; V was cut back by 3 bases and J by 9 bases. Germline CDR1 SGHAT, CDR2 FQNNGV. The CDR3 consists of 12 residues. CDR3 sequence (DNA): TGTGCCAGCAGCTTTTACGGGGGGACGCAGTATTTT. Its protein product is CASSFYGGTQYF.

V usage is TRBV28 and J usage is TRBJ1-3; unclear D gene. Deletions cut 4 bases from V and 6 bases from J, with 7 bases between. CDR1 MDHEN and CDR2 SYDVKM come from the germline V gene. This CDR3 is 12 amino acids long. The CDR3 DNA reads as TGTGCCAGCAGTTATCGGGAAAACACCATATATTTT. It yields the protein CASSYRENTIYF. The entire variable domain, with the rest obtained from reference TRBV28 and TRBJ1-3, is as follows: DVKVTQSSRYLVKRTGEKVFLECVQDMDHENMFWYRQDPGLGLRLIYFSYDVKMKEKGDIPEGYSVSREKKERFSLILESASTNQTSMYLCASSYRENTIYFGEGSWLTVV.

This sequence joins TRBV6-5 and TRBJ1-6, with D unresolved. The V and J ends lost 8 bases and 0 bases respectively, with 8 bases between them. Germline V gene data show CDR1 as MNHEY and CDR2 as SVGAGI. The CDR3 has 14 amino acids. CDR3 DNA: TGTGCCAGCCGCCTAGGCTCCTATAATTCACCCCTCCACTTT. It translates to CASRLGSYNSPLHF.

The CDR3 is CSVGGSGNTIYF. CDR3 in DNA: TGCAGCGTTGGAGGTTCTGGAAACACCATATATTTT. J is TRBJ1-3 and V is TRBV29-1; D not certain. The V end was cut by 4 bases, the J end by 1 base, with 5 bases between. The germline CDR1 and CDR2 sequences are SQVTM and ANQGSEA. This CDR3 has 12 residues.

The V call is TRBV7-8, the J call TRBJ2-5, with 9 positions matching TRBD1. This CDR3 region has 15 residues. The V segment lost 4 bases and the J segment 3 bases; nucleotides outside the gene matches: 6. Germline V gives CDR1 SGHVS, CDR2 FQNEAQ. CDR3: CASSSQQGAEETQYF. The CDR3 nucleotides read TGTGCCAGCAGCTCACAACAGGGGGCAGAAGAGACCCAGTACTTC.

The CDR3 loop reads CATSRGGVDPYNEQFF. The CDR3 DNA reads TGTGCCACCAGCAGAGGCGGAGTCGACCCCTACAATGAGCAGTTCTTC. The V and J genes are TRBV15 and TRBJ2-1; D not certain. V was trimmed by 1 base and J by 2 bases, leaving 12 bases between them. Germline V gene lookup returns CDR1 LNHNV and CDR2 YYDKDF (reference sequence). The CDR3 is made up of 16 amino acids. The variable domain in full, completed from reference TRBV15 and TRBJ2-1, reads DAMVIQNPRYQVTQFGKPVTLSCSQTLNHNVMYWYQQKSSQAPKLLFHYYDKDFNNEADTPDNFQSRRPNTSFCFLDIRSPGLGDTAMYLCATSRGGVDPYNEQFFGPGTRLTVL.

V and J are TRBV3-1 (or the pseudogene TRBV3-2) and TRBJ2-1; D may be TRBD2 (6 bases). Trimming left V 0 bases short and J 1 base short, with 10 bases between. The CDR3 covers 16 residues. CDR1 and CDR2 from the germline V gene are LGHDT and YNNKEL (reference sequence). For the CDR3, the DNA is TGTGCCAGCAGCCAAGATCTCGGGGGATCCTACAATGAGCAGTTCTTC. As protein: CASSQDLGGSYNEQFF.

The rearrangement joins TRBV19 to TRBJ1-1; tentative D call: TRBD1 (5 bases). Germline CDR1 and CDR2: LNHDA and SQIVND (reference sequence). V dropped 5 bases and J dropped 2 bases, with 12 bases sitting between them. The length of the CDR3 is 14 residues. The CDR3 DNA reads TGTGCCAGTAGTTACACCCAGGGAAACACTGAAGCTTTCTTT. It codes for CASSYTQGNTEAFF.

This clone is a singleton in its sample. The rearrangement links TRBV7-6 to TRBJ1-1; D is ambiguous. Germline CDR1 and CDR2: SGHVS and FNYEAQ. Trimming stripped 8 bases from V and 4 bases from J, with 17 bases between. The CDR3 covers 14 residues. Written as DNA, the CDR3 is TGTGCCAGCCACAGCTTGCCAGGATCCACTGAAGCTTTCTTT. It codes for CASHSLPGSTEAFF.